This TCR beta chain was identified in a study of blood T cell repertoires in COVID-19. Study at large: The United States, Italy and Spain provided the acute and convalescent COVID-19 samples. From T cells, B-cell-depleted T cells, or PBMCs came the material, which was cDNA or gDNA.

In the study's own analysis: From reference gene primer amplification, estimates of nucleated cell counts were derived. The repertoire was sequenced with immunoSEQ multiplex PCR; TCRdb's copy has only in-frame clones and lacks some. The V and J calls and the clone size are those of that table, but D and trimming were determined from the DNA. The table shows under 130,000 clones, with roughly 82% occurring only once. Comments on this clone: One junction end disagrees with the germline gene, perhaps due to a read error.

This CDR3 is built from 14 residues. Germline CDR1 is SNHLY and CDR2 is FYNNEI. The TCR originated in a human donor in a cohort sampled during active COVID-19. The chain couples TRBV2 to TRBJ1-3; maybe TRBD1 (6 bases). Sequencing input: peripheral blood. The CDR3 reads CATSGGGPGNTIYF. The CDR3 nucleotides are TGTGCCACCAGTGGGGGGGGGCCTGGAAACACCATATATTTT.